Here is one T cell receptor beta chain with its context. The data stem from a study of blood T cell repertoires in COVID-19. On the study more broadly: Acute and convalescent COVID-19 specimens originated in the United States, Italy and Spain.

Seattle's enrolled individuals joined amid active infection and were then monitored longitudinally. Germline lookup yields CDR1 LGHNA and CDR2 YSLEER. This CDR3 is built from 15 residues. Trimming took 4 bases from V and 5 from J; bases not matched to a gene: 4. Per the original methods: Reference gene primer amplification in the assay estimated nucleated cell counts. The table came from immunoSEQ multiplex PCR; TCRdb's copy has only in-frame clones and leaves some out. V and J calls and clone size are given by that table; D and trimming were obtained from the DNA. The sample records about 140,000 clones, over 80% being singletons.

Sequences were obtained from peripheral blood. This clonotype was sampled from a man aged 25-45 years with COVID-19, enrolled during active disease. V and J are TRBV4-3 and TRBJ2-1; 11 nucleotides match TRBD2. In DNA, the CDR3 is TGCGCCAGCAGCCGTAGACTAGCGGGAAACAATGAGCAGTTCTTC. This sequence encodes CASSRRLAGNNEQFF.